This is a list of T cell receptor beta chains from one sample in a study of blood T cell repertoires in COVID-19. Sequencing used immunoSEQ multiplex PCR; TCRdb keeps in-frame clones, though not all of them. The sample records 300,000 to 400,000 clones, 70% to 90% being singletons. The sequenced sample consisted of peripheral blood. These TCRs come from a human donor in a cohort sampled during active COVID-19. Each CDR3 is given with its conserved first and last residue. A D gene is named only where the DNA matches it firmly. Expanded clones get a size class; other rows say once, few or many, or leave the size out.

TRBV29-1	TRBJ1-1	once	-	TGCAGCGTCAAATCCACGGGACATGGAAACGAAGCTTTCTTT	CSVKSTGHGNEAFF
TRBV27	TRBJ2-5	-	TRBD1	TGTGCCAGCAGCGTTCACATGACCGGGACAGGGAAAGAGACCCAGTACTTC	CASSVHMTGTGKETQYF
TRBV27	TRBJ1-6	-	TRBD1	TGTGCCAGCAGGTCTACAGGGGAGTGGAATTCACCCCTCCACTTT	CASRSTGEWNSPLHF
TRBV6-4	TRBJ2-7	-	-	TGTGCCAAGGGACAACCTACATTC	CAKGQPTF
TRBV18	TRBJ1-2	-	TRBD1	TGTGCCAGCTCACCAACAGGGGGGAACTATGGCTACACCTTC	CASSPTGGNYGYTF
TRBV19	TRBJ1-2	-	-	TGTGCCAGTAGTATAGGTCCGGGGGTGCGCTATGGCTACACCTTC	CASSIGPGVRYGYTF
TRBV7-3	TRBJ2-2	-	TRBD2	TGTGCCAGCAGCCGGGGACTAGCGGGGAACACCGGGGAGCTGTTTTTT	CASSRGLAGNTGELFF
TRBV5-1	TRBJ1-5	-	TRBD1	TGCGCCAGCAGCCCTACAGGGGTGGATCAGCCCCAGCATTTT	CASSPTGVDQPQHF
TRBV6-1	TRBJ1-2	once	TRBD1	TGTGCCAGCAGTGAAGCCAGAGACAGGGGCGGCTACACCTTC	CASSEARDRGGYTF
TRBV7-2	TRBJ1-5	-	-	TGTGCCAGCAGCCAGTTCAATCAGCCCCAGCATTTT	CASSQFNQPQHF
TRBV29-1	TRBJ1-1	-	TRBD1	TGCAGCGTTGAGAATTCAGGGGGGAACACTGAAGCTTTCTTT	CSVENSGGNTEAFF
TRBV5-1	TRBJ1-1	few	-	TGCGCCAGCAGCTTGGGGGACATAAGGCTTGAAGCTTTCTTT	CASSLGDIRLEAFF
TRBV19	TRBJ1-1	-	TRBD1	TGTGCCACCTCACGACAGGGCGGGACTGAAGCTTTCTTT	CATSRQGGTEAFF
TRBV11-2	TRBJ2-2	-	-	TGTGCCAGCAGCAAGGGGGAGTGGGAGCTGTTTTTT	CASSKGEWELFF
TRBV5-6	TRBJ1-6	few	TRBD1	TGTGCCAGCAGCCCCCGTTTTGGAGGGGGCGGCCAAGGGCATTCACCCCTCCACTTT	CASSPRFGGGGQGHSPLHF
TRBV10-2	TRBJ1-2	-	-	TGCGCCAGCACCCGGGGGGACCTTAACTATGGCTACACCTTC	CASTRGDLNYGYTF
TRBV7-9	TRBJ1-6	few	-	TGTGCCAGCAGCTTAATTGGGGGGGGAGATTCACCCCTCCACTTT	CASSLIGGGDSPLHF
TRBV27	TRBJ2-5	-	-	TGTGCCAGCAGCAGTAGGGACTCCCTAACCCAGTACTTC	CASSSRDSLTQYF
TRBV5-5	TRBJ2-2	-	TRBD1	TGTGCCAGCAGCTCGTGGACAGGGCAAACCGGGGAGCTGTTTTTT	CASSSWTGQTGELFF
TRBV18	TRBJ1-1	-	-	TGTGCCAGCTCACCACCGACAGGTCCCGGGGCTTTCTTT	CASSPPTGPGAFF